These 6 T cell receptor beta chains came from one sample sequenced in a study of T cell repertoires in cytomegalovirus infection. TCRdb reprocessed the reads with MiXCR, giving one entry per CDR3 protein. Of 450,000 to 550,000 distinct CDR3 sequences in the sample, more than 15% were seen once. The sample was CD8+ T cells from PBMCs. Source of these receptors: a human donor in good health (CMV status not recorded). Some clones in this sample may be carry-over from other donors' samples.

This clonotype showed up just a few times. The J gene is TRBJ1-2, the V gene TRBV25-1; D remains unclear. Germline V gene data show CDR1 as MGHDK and CDR2 as SYGVNS. The V end lost 0 bases, the J end lost 4 bases, and 9 bases lay between the germline ends. This CDR3 contains 14 residues. The CDR3 spells CASSEYGARYGYTF. In nucleotides, the CDR3 is TGTGCCAGCAGTGAATATGGTGCTCGCTATGGCTACACCTTC.

The DNA for the CDR3 is TGTGCCAGCAGCGCCGACAGGGGTGCAGATACGCAGTATTTT. This gives the protein CASSADRGADTQYF. The chain links TRBV5-4 to TRBJ2-3; TRBD1 agrees at 8 bases. The germline V gene has CDR1 SGHNT and CDR2 YYREEE (reference sequence). This CDR3 is built from 14 residues. The V gene end was trimmed by 4 bases and the J gene end by 4 bases; junction bases not matched to a gene: 5.

A note on this clonotype: A much larger clone differs from this one at a single base, so this may be a read error. The rearrangement links TRBV7-3 to TRBJ1-2; D may be TRBD1 (5 bases). In germline, CDR1 is SGHTA, CDR2 FQGTGA. This CDR3 comprises 15 residues. CDR3 in DNA: TGTGCCAGCAGCCCGAAGCCAGGGAATTACTATGGCTACAACTTC. It specifies CASSPKPGNYYGYNF.

The chain couples TRBV19 to TRBJ1-1; a weak D match, TRBD1 (5 bases). Germline V gives CDR1 LNHDA, CDR2 SQIVND (reference sequence). Trimming removed 2 bases from V and 13 bases from J, with 14 bases in between. The CDR3 contains 12 residues. The CDR3 DNA reads as TGTGCCAGTAGTATAAACAGACAGAAGCTTTTCTTT. This codes for CASSINRQKLFF.

This clonotype occurred many times. The V call is TRBV12-3 or TRBV12-4, the J call TRBJ2-7, with 8 bases aligning to TRBD2. The CDR3 runs 16 residues. V shed 3 bases and J 6 bases; nucleotides not matched to a gene: 13. CDR3: CASSFKIGLAGTEQYF. The CDR3 DNA sequence: TGTGCCAGCAGTTTTAAAATAGGGCTAGCGGGCACCGAGCAGTACTTC.

This clonotype has a count of ten or more. This chain joins TRBV7-3 and TRBJ1-2; 8 bases map to TRBD1. J was trimmed by 8 bases and V by 5 bases; bases with no gene match: 22. Germline values: CDR1 SGHTA, CDR2 FQGTGA. The CDR3 is 18 amino acids. Here the CDR3 reads CASSLQLNRAPGGHGYTF. The CDR3 DNA sequence: TGTGCCAGCAGCCTGCAGCTTAATAGGGCCCCAGGGGGCCACGGCTACACCTTC.